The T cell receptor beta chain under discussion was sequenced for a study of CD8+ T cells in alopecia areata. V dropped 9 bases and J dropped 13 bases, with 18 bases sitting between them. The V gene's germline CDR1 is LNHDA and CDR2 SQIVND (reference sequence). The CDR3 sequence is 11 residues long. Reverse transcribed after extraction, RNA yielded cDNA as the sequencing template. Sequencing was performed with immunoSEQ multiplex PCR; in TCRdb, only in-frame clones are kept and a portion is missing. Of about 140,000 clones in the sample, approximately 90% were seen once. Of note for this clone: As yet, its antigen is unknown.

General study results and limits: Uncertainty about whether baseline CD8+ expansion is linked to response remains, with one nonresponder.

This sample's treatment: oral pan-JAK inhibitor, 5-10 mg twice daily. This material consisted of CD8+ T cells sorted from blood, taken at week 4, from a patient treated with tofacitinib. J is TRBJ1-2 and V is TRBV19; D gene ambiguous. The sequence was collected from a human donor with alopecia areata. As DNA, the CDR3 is TGTGCCAGCCGGCCGTTCGGTGATCTCACCTTC. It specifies CASRPFGDLTF.